This entry features one T cell receptor beta chain sequence. This sample was included in a study of blood T cell repertoires in COVID-19. About the study: Acute and convalescent COVID-19 specimens originated in the United States, Italy and Spain. T cells, B-cell-depleted T cells, or PBMCs provided the cDNA or gDNA that served as material.

This CDR3 contains 13 residues. CDR1 is SGHTA and CDR2 is FQGNSA in the germline V gene. Trimming left V 2 bases short and J 4 bases short, with 3 bases between. In the source study's methods: Reference gene primer amplification gave nucleated cell count estimates. TCRdb's table, derived via immunoSEQ multiplex PCR, lists solely in-frame clones and lacks some. From that table come the V and J calls and clone size; the DNA was used to work out D and trimming. The sample shows tens of thousands of clones, about 78% of them seen only once. The chain has TRBV7-2 and TRBJ2-6; D remains ambiguous. The sequencing input was peripheral blood. This sequence originates from a man between 65 and 85 years old with active or convalescent COVID-19. The CDR3 spells CASSLPGANVLTF. As DNA, the CDR3 is TGTGCCAGCAGCTTACCAGGGGCCAACGTCCTGACTTTC.